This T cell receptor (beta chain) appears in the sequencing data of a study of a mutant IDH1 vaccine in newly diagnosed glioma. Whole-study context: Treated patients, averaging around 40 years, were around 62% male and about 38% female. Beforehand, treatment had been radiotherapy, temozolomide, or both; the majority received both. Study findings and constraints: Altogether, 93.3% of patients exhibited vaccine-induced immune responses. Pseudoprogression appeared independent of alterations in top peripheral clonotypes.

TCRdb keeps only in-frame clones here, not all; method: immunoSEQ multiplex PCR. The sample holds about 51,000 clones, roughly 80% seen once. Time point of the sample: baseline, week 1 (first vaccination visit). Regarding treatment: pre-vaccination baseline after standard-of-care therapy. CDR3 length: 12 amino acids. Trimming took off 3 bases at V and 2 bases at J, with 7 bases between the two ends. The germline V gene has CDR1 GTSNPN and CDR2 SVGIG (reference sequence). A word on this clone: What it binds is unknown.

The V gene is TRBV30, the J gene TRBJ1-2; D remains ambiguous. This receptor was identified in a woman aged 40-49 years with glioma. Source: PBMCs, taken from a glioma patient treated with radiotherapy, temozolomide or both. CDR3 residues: CAWRHPNYGYTF. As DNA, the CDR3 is TGTGCCTGGAGGCACCCCAACTATGGCTACACCTTC. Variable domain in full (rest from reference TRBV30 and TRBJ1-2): SQTIHQWPATLVQPVGSPLSLECTVEGTSNPNLYWYRQAAGRGLQLLFYSVGIGQISSEVPQNLSASRPQDRQFILSSKKLLLSDSGFYLCAWRHPNYGYTFGSGTRLTVV.